A single sample gave rise to the 2 T cell receptor beta chains below, sequenced in a study of CD8+CD57+ T cells in acquired aplastic anemia. For CDR3 and TCR beta VDJ profiling, genomic DNA was the template used. TCRdb analysed the reads with MiXCR anew, one entry per CDR3 protein. This table has around 170,000 distinct CDR3 sequences, approximately 50% appearing once. Before being chosen for sequencing, patients had shown CD8+CD57+ cell expansion by flow cytometry. Sequenced material: sorted CD4+, CD8+, or CD8+CD57+ T cells (not recorded which) from PBMCs. These receptors came from a human donor with aplastic anemia.

The chain employs TRBV20-1 and TRBJ2-5; D remains ambiguous. The CDR3 sequence is 13 residues long. The V end lost 4 bases, the J end lost 5 bases, and 14 bases lay between the germline ends. Germline V gene sequence: CDR1 DFQATT, CDR2 SNEGSKA (reference sequence). The CDR3 nucleotides are TGCAGTGCTACATGGACGGATGCGGAGACCCAGTACTTC. Its translation is CSATWTDAETQYF.

A remark on this clonotype: A much larger clone lies a single base off, so this may be a read error. This rearrangement joins TRBV11-2 to TRBJ2-4; a possible D gene is TRBD2 (6 bases). This CDR3 spans 15 amino acids. The germline gives CDR1 SGHAT, CDR2 FQNNGV. The CDR3 protein is CASSLGVSGKTIQYF. The CDR3 nucleotides read TGTGCCAGCAGCTTAGGGGTTAGCGGCAAAACCATTCAGTACTTC.